This T cell receptor (beta chain) stems from a study of T cell responses to AZD1222 COVID-19 vaccine. Study-wide results and caveats: Sampling captured repertoires only after the peak T cell response.

The table came from immunoSEQ multiplex PCR; TCRdb's copy has only in-frame clones and leaves some out. The sample includes some 91,000 clones, approximately 94% of them seen just once. As to this clone: Antigen unknown.

The CDR3 has 15 amino acids. Trimming removed 4 bases at V and 0 bases at J, with 9 bases between. Germline assignment: CDR1 MNHEY and CDR2 SVGEGT. Here the sequenced sample was peripheral blood, taken on day 0 of AZD1222 vaccination. This chain links TRBV6-2 or TRBV6-3 with TRBJ1-4; D might be TRBD1 (6 bases). The receptor was derived from an adult in good health. The CDR3 DNA reads TGTGCCAGCAGTTCCGGGACATCAACTAATGAAAAACTGTTTTTT. Protein: CASSSGTSTNEKLFF.